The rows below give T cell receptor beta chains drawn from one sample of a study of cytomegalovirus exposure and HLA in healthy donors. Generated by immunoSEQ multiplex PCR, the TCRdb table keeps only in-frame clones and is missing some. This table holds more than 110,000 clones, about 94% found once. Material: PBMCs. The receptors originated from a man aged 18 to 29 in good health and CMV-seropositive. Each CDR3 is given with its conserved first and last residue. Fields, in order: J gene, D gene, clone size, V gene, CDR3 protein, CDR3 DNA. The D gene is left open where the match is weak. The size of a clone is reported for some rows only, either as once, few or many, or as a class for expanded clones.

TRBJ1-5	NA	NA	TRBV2	CASSAEQSNQPQHF	TGTGCCAGCAGTGCTGAACAAAGCAATCAGCCCCAGCATTTT
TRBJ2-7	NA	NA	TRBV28	CASRRTGEKRNEQYF	TGTGCCAGCCGGAGGACGGGAGAAAAGAGGAACGAGCAGTACTTC
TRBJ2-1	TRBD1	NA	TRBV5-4	CASSGWGQTNEQFF	TGTGCCAGCAGCGGTTGGGGACAGACGAATGAGCAGTTCTTC
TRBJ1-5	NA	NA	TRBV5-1	CASSLEGYRDQPQHF	TGCGCCAGCAGCTTGGAGGGGTACCGCGATCAGCCCCAGCATTTT
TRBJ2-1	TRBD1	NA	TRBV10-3	CAISGQGGNEQFF	TGTGCCATCTCCGGACAGGGGGGCAATGAGCAGTTCTTC
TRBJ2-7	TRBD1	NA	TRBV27	CASSLRGGNYEQYF	TGTGCCAGCAGTTTACGAGGGGGCAACTACGAGCAGTACTTC
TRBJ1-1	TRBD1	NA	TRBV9	CASSVAPDRGTTEAFF	TGTGCCAGCAGCGTAGCCCCGGACAGGGGGACTACTGAAGCTTTCTTT
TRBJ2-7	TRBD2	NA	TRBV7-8	CASSYPLAGLYEQYF	TGTGCCAGCAGCTACCCCCTAGCGGGCCTCTACGAGCAGTACTTC
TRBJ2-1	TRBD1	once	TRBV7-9	CASSLGGQGDNEQFF	TGTGCCAGCAGCTTAGGGGGACAGGGGGACAATGAGCAGTTCTTC
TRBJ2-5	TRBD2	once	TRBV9	CASSVAWAGVEETQYF	TGTGCCAGCAGCGTAGCTTGGGCGGGAGTAGAAGAGACCCAGTACTTC
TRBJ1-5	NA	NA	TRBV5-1	CASSLGLYSNQPQHF	TGCGCCAGCAGCTTGGGTCTTTATAGCAATCAGCCCCAGCATTTT
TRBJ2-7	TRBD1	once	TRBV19	CASSHRDSEQYF	TGTGCCAGTAGTCACCGGGACAGCGAGCAGTACTTC
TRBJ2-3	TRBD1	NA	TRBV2	CATQTGGDTQYF	TGTGCCACCCAGACAGGGGGCGATACGCAGTATTTT
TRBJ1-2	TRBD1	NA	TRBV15	CATSGQTGIVTGYTF	TGTGCCACCAGCGGTCAGACAGGGATAGTGACCGGCTACACCTTC
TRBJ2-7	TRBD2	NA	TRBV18	CASSPRLAGGLYEQYF	TGTGCCAGCTCACCTAGACTAGCGGGAGGTCTCTACGAGCAGTACTTC
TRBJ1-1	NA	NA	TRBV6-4	CASSDIDSLNTEAFF	TGTGCCAGCAGTGACATCGACAGTTTGAACACTGAAGCTTTCTTT
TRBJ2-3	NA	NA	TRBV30	CAWTPGGRDTQYF	TGTGCCTGGACTCCTGGGGGGAGGGATACGCAGTATTTT
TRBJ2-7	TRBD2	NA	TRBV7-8	CASSLTSGISYEQYF	TGTGCCAGCAGCCTCACTAGCGGGATCTCCTACGAGCAGTACTTC
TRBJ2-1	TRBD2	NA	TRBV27	CASSPRLAAIYNEQFF	TGTGCCAGCAGTCCCAGACTAGCGGCAATTTACAATGAGCAGTTCTTC
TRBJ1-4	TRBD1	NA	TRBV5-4	CASSSRQGWRQGHEKLFF	TGTGCCAGCAGCTCTCGACAGGGATGGCGCCAAGGTCATGAAAAACTGTTTTTT
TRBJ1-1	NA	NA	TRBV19	CASSPRGRGTEAFF	TGTGCCAGTAGTCCTCGAGGGAGGGGCACTGAAGCTTTCTTT
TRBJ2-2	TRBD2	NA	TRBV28	CASRRGEGRGSANTGELFF	TGTGCCTCCAGAAGAGGGGAGGGCCGGGGGTCCGCGAACACCGGGGAGCTGTTTTTT
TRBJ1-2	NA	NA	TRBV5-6	CASSLVADFYGYTF	TGTGCCAGCAGCTTGGTCGCGGACTTCTATGGCTACACCTTC
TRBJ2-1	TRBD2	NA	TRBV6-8	CARKGLAGDQGREQFF	TGTGCCAGAAAAGGACTAGCGGGAGATCAGGGGCGCGAGCAGTTCTTC
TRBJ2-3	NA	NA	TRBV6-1	CASSGQGRSTDTQYF	TGTGCCAGCAGTGGTCAGGGGCGGAGCACAGATACGCAGTATTTT
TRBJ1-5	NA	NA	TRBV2	CASSRGVGQPQHF	TGTGCCAGCAGTCGCGGGGTTGGTCAGCCCCAGCATTTT
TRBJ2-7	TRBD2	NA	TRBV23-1	CASSQSASGRALGNYEQYF	TGCGCCAGCAGTCAATCCGCTAGCGGGAGGGCCCTTGGAAACTACGAGCAGTACTTC
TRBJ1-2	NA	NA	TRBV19	CASSEGGWHGYTF	TGTGCCAGTAGTGAAGGGGGTTGGCATGGCTACACCTTC
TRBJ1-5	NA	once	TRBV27	CASSQGGEYQPQHF	TGTGCCAGCAGTCAAGGAGGGGAGTATCAGCCCCAGCATTTT
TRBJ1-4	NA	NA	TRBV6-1	CASSEVGGEMVNEKLFF	TGTGCCAGCAGTGAAGTAGGAGGGGAAATGGTCAATGAAAAACTGTTTTTT
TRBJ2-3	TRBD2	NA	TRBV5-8	CASSSTGLAGVADTQYF	TGTGCCAGCAGCTCGACGGGACTAGCGGGAGTAGCAGATACGCAGTATTTT
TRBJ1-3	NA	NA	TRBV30	CAWRQGPGRSGNTIYF	TGTGCCTGGAGGCAAGGTCCGGGGAGGTCTGGAAACACCATATATTTT
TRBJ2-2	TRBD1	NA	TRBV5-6	CASLPQGLRDGELFF	TGTGCCAGCTTACCACAGGGGTTGCGTGACGGGGAGCTGTTTTTT
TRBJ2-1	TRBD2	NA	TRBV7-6	CASSFFGTSGSSYNEQFF	TGTGCCAGCAGCTTCTTCGGGACTAGCGGGAGCTCCTACAATGAGCAGTTCTTC
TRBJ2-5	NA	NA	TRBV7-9	CASSPVQGPLVGQYF	TGTGCCAGCAGTCCCGTGCAGGGGCCATTGGTAGGCCAGTACTTC
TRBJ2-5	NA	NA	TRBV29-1	CSVVGADWEYQETQYF	TGCAGCGTTGTGGGGGCCGACTGGGAGTACCAAGAGACCCAGTACTTC
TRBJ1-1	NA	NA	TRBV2	CASRQGGTEAFF	TGTGCCAGCAGGCAGGGTGGCACTGAAGCTTTCTTT
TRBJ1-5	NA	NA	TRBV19	CASSMGATGHLNQPQHF	TGTGCCAGTAGTATGGGGGCTACAGGGCACCTAAATCAGCCCCAGCATTTT
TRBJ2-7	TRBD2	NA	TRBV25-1	CASSDSGRASYEQYF	TGTGCCAGCAGTGATAGCGGGAGGGCCTCCTACGAGCAGTACTTC
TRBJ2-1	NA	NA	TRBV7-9	CASSLDPRDPFF	TGTGCCAGCAGCTTAGATCCCAGGGATCCGTTCTTC
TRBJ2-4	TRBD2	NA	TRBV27	CASSSTGGAKNIQYF	TGTGCCAGCTCTTCAACCGGGGGGGCCAAAAACATTCAGTACTTC
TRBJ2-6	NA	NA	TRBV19	CASSIMQGANVLTF	TGTGCCAGTAGTATCATGCAGGGGGCCAACGTCCTGACTTTC